These T cell receptor beta chains were read from a single sample in a study of CD8+ T cells in alopecia areata. Libraries were prepared by immunoSEQ multiplex PCR; TCRdb keeps only in-frame clonotypes and omits some of them. The sample contains 150,000 to 200,000 clones, around 60% of which appear only once. This sample comprised CD4+ T cells sorted from blood, obtained at week 49, from a patient treated with tofacitinib. The receptors come from a human donor with alopecia areata. Each CDR3 is given with its conserved first and last residue.

J gene: TRBJ2-5; CDR3 length: 16; V gene: TRBV15; CDR3 protein: CATSSALRSTQETQYF
J gene: TRBJ1-4; CDR3 length: 14; V gene: TRBV5-1; CDR3 protein: CASSFGQLNEKLFF
J gene: TRBJ2-7; CDR3 length: 15; V gene: TRBV4-3; CDR3 protein: CASSQVGQGLKEQYF
J gene: TRBJ2-3; CDR3 length: 13; V gene: TRBV5-6; CDR3 protein: CASSSVGTDTQYF
J gene: TRBJ1-2; CDR3 length: 11; V gene: TRBV20-1; CDR3 protein: CSARQGPGYTF
J gene: TRBJ2-7; CDR3 length: 14; V gene: TRBV29-1; CDR3 protein: CSVVTGGLPYEQYF
J gene: TRBJ2-1; CDR3 length: 15; V gene: TRBV7-9; CDR3 protein: CASSSERDSYNEQFF
J gene: TRBJ1-3; CDR3 length: 15; V gene: TRBV4-3; CDR3 protein: CASSQELVSGNTIYF
J gene: TRBJ1-2; CDR3 length: 13; V gene: TRBV29-1; CDR3 protein: CSAWEDPSYGYTF
J gene: TRBJ2-6; CDR3 length: 13; V gene: TRBV5-6; CDR3 protein: CASSFSGANVLTF
J gene: TRBJ2-3; CDR3 length: 17; V gene: TRBV7-6; CDR3 protein: CASSSNVAGGPADTQYF
J gene: TRBJ2-3; CDR3 length: 17; V gene: TRBV4-3; CDR3 protein: CASSQSGTSGGTDTQYF
J gene: TRBJ1-2; CDR3 length: 13; V gene: TRBV30; CDR3 protein: CAWSYSAGLGYTF
J gene: TRBJ1-2; CDR3 length: 12; V gene: TRBV6-5; CDR3 protein: CASTGDAIGYTF
J gene: TRBJ1-2; CDR3 length: 15; V gene: TRBV4-1; CDR3 protein: CASSQPTGQGAGYTF
J gene: TRBJ1-3; CDR3 length: 14; V gene: TRBV29-1; CDR3 protein: CSVSGRNSGNTIYF
J gene: TRBJ1-5; CDR3 length: 13; V gene: TRBV5-1; CDR3 protein: CASSLDVNQPQHF
J gene: TRBJ2-3; CDR3 length: 17; V gene: TRBV4-3; CDR3 protein: CASSQKPSGGTTDTQYF
J gene: TRBJ1-5; CDR3 length: 13; V gene: TRBV2; CDR3 protein: CASREEVNQPQHF
J gene: TRBJ1-1; CDR3 length: 13; V gene: TRBV6-5; CDR3 protein: CASREDRLYEAFF
J gene: TRBJ2-3; CDR3 length: 13; V gene: TRBV30; CDR3 protein: CAWSNSHTDTQYF
J gene: TRBJ1-5; CDR3 length: 11; V gene: TRBV20-1; CDR3 protein: CSANMDAAQHF
J gene: TRBJ1-2; CDR3 length: 12; V gene: TRBV30; CDR3 protein: CAWSGPRYGYTF
J gene: TRBJ2-5; CDR3 length: 14; V gene: TRBV5-1; CDR3 protein: CASSLAPTGETQYF